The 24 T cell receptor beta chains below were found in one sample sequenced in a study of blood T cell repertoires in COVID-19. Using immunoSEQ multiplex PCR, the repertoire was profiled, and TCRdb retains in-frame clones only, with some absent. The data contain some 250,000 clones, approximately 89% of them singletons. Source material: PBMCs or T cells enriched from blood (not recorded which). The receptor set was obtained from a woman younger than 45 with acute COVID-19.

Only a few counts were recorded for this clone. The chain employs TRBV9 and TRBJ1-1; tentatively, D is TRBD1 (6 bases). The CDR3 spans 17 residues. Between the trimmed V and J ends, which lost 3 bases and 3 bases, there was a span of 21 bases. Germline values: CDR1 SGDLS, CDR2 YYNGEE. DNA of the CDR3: TGTGCCAGCAGCGCAACCGGGACAAGGAGGTCTGACACTGAAGCTTTCTTT. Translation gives CASSATGTRRSDTEAFF.

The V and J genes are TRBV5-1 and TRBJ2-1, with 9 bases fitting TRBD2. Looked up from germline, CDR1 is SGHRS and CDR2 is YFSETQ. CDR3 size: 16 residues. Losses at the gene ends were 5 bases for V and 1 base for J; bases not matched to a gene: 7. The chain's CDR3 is CASRAGGVQSYNEQFF. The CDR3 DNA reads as TGCGCCAGCAGGGCGGGGGGGGTCCAGTCCTACAATGAGCAGTTCTTC.

CDR3 nucleotides: TGTGCCAGCAGTGTCCTCGCGGGGGCTTTAACCGAGCAGTACTTC. Translated, it gives CASSVLAGALTEQYF. The V call is TRBV2, the J call TRBJ2-7, with a tentative D call TRBD2 (7 bases). Germline-derived CDR1 and CDR2 are SNHLY and FYNNEI. This CDR3 is 15 amino acids long. The V end was cut by 4 bases, the J end by 6 bases, with 19 bases between.

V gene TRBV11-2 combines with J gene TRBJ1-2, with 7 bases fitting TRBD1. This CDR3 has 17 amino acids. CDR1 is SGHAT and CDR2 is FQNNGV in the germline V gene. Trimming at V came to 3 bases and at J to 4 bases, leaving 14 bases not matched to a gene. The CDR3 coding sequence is TGTGCCAGCAGCTTCCGTCCGACAGGGACAAACTCCTATGGCTACACCTTC. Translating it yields CASSFRPTGTNSYGYTF.

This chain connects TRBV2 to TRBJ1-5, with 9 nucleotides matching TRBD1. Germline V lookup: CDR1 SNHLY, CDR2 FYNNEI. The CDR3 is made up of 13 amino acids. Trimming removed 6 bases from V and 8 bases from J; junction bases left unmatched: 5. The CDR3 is CASSPDRGKPQHF. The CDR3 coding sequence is TGTGCCAGCAGCCCAGACAGGGGGAAGCCCCAGCATTTT. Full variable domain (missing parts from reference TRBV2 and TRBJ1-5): EPEVTQTPSHQVTQMGQEVILRCVPISNHLYFYWYRQILGQKVEFLVSFYNNEISEKSEIFDDQFSVERPDGSNFTLKIRSTKLEDSAMYFCASSPDRGKPQHFGDGTRLSIL.

The CDR3 spells CASSLGTGLLQPQHF. Written as DNA, the CDR3 is TGTGCCAGCAGCTTAGGGACAGGCCTACTCCAGCCCCAGCATTTT. This chain joins TRBV11-2 and TRBJ1-5; 7 bases match TRBD1. The CDR3 covers 15 residues. Per the germline V gene, CDR1 is SGHAT and CDR2 is FQNNGV. V lost 1 base and J lost 7; bases outside the gene matches: 7.

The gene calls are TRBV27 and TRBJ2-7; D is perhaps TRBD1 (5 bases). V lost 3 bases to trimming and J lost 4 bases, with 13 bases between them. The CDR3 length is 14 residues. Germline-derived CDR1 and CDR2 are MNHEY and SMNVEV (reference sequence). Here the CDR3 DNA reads TGTGCCAGCAGTTTCAGCCAGGGATATTACGAGCAGTACTTC. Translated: CASSFSQGYYEQYF.

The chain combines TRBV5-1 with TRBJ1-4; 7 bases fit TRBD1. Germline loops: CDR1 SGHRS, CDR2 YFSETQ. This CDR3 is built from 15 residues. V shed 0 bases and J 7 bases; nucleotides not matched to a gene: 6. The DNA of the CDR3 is TGCGCCAGCAGCTTGGAGGCGACAGGGAGTGAAAAACTGTTTTTT. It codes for CASSLEATGSEKLFF.

This chain's CDR3 is CASSARQGANTGELFF. The DNA of the CDR3 is TGTGCCAGCAGCGCAAGACAGGGGGCGAACACCGGGGAGCTGTTTTTT. This sequence joins TRBV7-9 and TRBJ2-2; 9 nucleotides line up with TRBD1. In germline, CDR1 is SEHNR, CDR2 FQNEAQ (reference sequence). The V segment lost 5 bases and the J segment 0 bases; nucleotides outside the gene matches: 4. The CDR3 is 16 residues long.

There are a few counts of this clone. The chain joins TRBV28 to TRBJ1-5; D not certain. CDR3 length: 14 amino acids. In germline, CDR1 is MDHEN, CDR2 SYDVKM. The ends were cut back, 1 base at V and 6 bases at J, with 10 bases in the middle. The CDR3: CASSLFGISQPQHF. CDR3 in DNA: TGTGCCAGCAGTTTATTCGGGATTAGTCAGCCCCAGCATTTT.

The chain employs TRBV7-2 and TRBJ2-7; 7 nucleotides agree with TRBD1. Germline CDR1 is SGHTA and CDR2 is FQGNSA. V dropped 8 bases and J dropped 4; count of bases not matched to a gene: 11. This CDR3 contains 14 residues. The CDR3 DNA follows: TGTGCCAGCCGGCTAGCCGGGACAGTTTACGAGCAGTACTTC. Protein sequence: CASRLAGTVYEQYF. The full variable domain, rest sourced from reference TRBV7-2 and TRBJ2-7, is GAGVSQSPSNKVTEKGKDVELRCDPISGHTALYWYRQSLGQGLEFLIYFQGNSAPDKSGLPSDRFSAERTGGSVSTLTIQRTQQEDSAVYLCASRLAGTVYEQYFGPGTRLTVT.

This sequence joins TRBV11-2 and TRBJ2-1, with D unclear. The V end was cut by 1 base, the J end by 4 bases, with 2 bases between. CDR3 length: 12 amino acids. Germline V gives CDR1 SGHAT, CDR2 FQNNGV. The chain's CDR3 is CASSLAYNEQFF. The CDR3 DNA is TGTGCCAGCAGCTTAGCGTACAATGAGCAGTTCTTC.

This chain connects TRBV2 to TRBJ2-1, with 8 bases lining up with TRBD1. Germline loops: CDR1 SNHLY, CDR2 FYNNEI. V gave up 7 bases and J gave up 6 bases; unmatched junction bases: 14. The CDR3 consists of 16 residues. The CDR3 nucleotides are TGTGCCAGCACCTCCTTGACAGCCCAGGGGGCCAATGAGCAGTTCTTC. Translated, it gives CASTSLTAQGANEQFF. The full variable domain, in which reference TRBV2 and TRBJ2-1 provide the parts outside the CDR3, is EPEVTQTPSHQVTQMGQEVILRCVPISNHLYFYWYRQILGQKVEFLVSFYNNEISEKSEIFDDQFSVERPDGSNFTLKIRSTKLEDSAMYFCASTSLTAQGANEQFFGPGTRLTVL.

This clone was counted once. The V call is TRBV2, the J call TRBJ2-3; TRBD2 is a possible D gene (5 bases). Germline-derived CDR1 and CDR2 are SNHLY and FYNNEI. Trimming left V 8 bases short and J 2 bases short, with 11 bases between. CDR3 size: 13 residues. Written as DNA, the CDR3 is TGTGCCAGCCGGACTTTATTCACAGATACGCAGTATTTT. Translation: CASRTLFTDTQYF.

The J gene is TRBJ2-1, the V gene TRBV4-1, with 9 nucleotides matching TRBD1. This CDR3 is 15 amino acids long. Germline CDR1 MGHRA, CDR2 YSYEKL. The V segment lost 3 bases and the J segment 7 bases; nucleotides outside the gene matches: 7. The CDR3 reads CASSQIGTGSNEQFF. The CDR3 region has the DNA TGCGCCAGCAGCCAGATCGGGACAGGGTCTAATGAGCAGTTCTTC.

The chain's CDR3 is CASSPEVPRVSYGYTF. The CDR3 DNA is TGTGCCAGCTCACCAGAGGTACCCAGGGTTTCCTATGGCTACACCTTC. The J gene is TRBJ1-2, the V gene TRBV18; D possibly corresponds to TRBD1 (5 bases). The CDR3 runs 16 residues. Trimming left V 2 bases short and J 4 bases short, with 17 bases between. Germline CDR1 and CDR2: KGHSH and LQKENI.

The CDR3: CASSPGSLEAFF. DNA of the CDR3: TGTGCCAGCAGCCCGGGATCTCTAGAAGCTTTCTTT. The rearrangement joins TRBV5-6 to TRBJ1-1; D not resolved. Germline V CDR1 and CDR2: SGHDT, YYEEEE. Trimming left V 4 bases short and J 8 bases short, with 12 bases between. This CDR3 is built from 12 residues.

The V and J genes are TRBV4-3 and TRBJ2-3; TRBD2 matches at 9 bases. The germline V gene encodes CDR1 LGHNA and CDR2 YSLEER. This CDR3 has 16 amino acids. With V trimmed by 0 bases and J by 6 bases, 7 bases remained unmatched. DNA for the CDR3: TGCGCCAGCAGCCAAGATCGTCGCGGGGGGGCCGATACGCAGTATTTT. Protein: CASSQDRRGGADTQYF.

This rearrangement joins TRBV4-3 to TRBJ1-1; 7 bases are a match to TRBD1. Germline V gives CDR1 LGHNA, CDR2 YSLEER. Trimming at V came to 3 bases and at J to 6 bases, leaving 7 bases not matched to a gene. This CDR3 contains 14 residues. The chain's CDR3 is CASSHGTASPEAFF. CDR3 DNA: TGCGCCAGCAGCCACGGGACAGCCAGCCCTGAAGCTTTCTTT.

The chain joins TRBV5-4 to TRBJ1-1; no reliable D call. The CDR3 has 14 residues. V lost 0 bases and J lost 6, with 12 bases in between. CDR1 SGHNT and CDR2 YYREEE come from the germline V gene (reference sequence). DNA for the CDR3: TGTGCCAGCAGCTTGGACGGTACGATGTCTGAAGCTTTCTTT. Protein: CASSLDGTMSEAFF.

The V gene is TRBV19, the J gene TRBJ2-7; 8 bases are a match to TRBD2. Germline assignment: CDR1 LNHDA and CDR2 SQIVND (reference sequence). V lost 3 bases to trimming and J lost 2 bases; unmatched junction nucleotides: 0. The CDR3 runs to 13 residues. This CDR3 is CASSMRGAYEQYF. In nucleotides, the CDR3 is TGTGCCAGTAGTATGCGGGGGGCCTACGAGCAGTACTTC.

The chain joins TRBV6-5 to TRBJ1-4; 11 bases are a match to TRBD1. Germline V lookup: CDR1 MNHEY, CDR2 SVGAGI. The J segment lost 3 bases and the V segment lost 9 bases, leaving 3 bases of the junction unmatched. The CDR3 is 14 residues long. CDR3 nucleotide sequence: TGTGCCAGTGGGACAGGGGGATCTAATGAAAAACTGTTTTTT. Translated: CASGTGGSNEKLFF.

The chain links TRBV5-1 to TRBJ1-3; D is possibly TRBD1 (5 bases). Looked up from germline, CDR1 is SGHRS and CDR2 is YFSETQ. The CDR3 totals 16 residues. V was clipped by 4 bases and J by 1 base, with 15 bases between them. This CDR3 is CASSGSSGGSGNTIYF. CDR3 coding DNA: TGCGCCAGCAGCGGTTCCTCCGGGGGTTCTGGAAACACCATATATTTT.

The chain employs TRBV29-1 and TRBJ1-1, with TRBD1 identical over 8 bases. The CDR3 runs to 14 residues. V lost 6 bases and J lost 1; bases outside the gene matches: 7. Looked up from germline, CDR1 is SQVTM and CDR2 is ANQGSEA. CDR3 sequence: CSVQPGQANTEAFF. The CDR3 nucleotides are TGCAGCGTGCAACCGGGACAGGCGAACACTGAAGCTTTCTTT.